This T cell receptor beta chain stems from a study of T cells in localized non-small cell lung cancer. The CDR3 has 15 residues. The germline CDR1 and CDR2 sequences are SGHRS and YFSETQ. The ends lost 0 bases at V and 2 bases at J; junction bases unmatched: 0. Whole-study findings and limits: A median around 57 of the top 100 tumor clones appeared in adjacent lung.

About this clone itself: Its matching antigen is unknown.

Sequencing was performed with immunoSEQ multiplex PCR; in TCRdb, only in-frame clones are kept and a portion is missing. The sample comprises about 18,000 clones, roughly 80% of which are singletons, and about 30% rests with the top ten. The sample in question was peripheral blood, obtained before any cancer treatment. The clonotype originates from a male donor at least 60 years old with stage I lung adenocarcinoma. V gene TRBV5-1 combines with J gene TRBJ2-7, with 12 bases identical to TRBD2. The CDR3 protein is CASSLGTSGTYEQYF. The CDR3 nucleotides read TGCGCCAGCAGCTTGGGGACTAGCGGGACCTACGAGCAGTACTTC.